The sequence of this TCR beta chain was determined in a study of T cells expressing NK-cell markers. About the research overall: The study sequenced eight donors, seven HCMV-seropositive and one seronegative. Study findings and constraints: A few of the donors also had these clonotypes leading their CD3+CD56-NKG2C+ fraction.

With the 5' RACE reads reprocessed, TCRdb shows one record per CDR3 protein and no DNA. This specimen shows about 380,000 distinct CDR3 sequences; the ten leading clones hold 4% to 6.5%. The CDR3 extends over 15 amino acids. Germline V CDR1 and CDR2: LGHDT, YNNKEL (reference sequence). Remarks on this clonotype: Its antigen remains unidentified.

The sample comprised blood T cells: a sorted CD56 or NKG2C T cell subset, CD4+ or CD8+ T cells, or bulk PBMC T cells (not recorded which). The sequence was collected from a man between 18 and 69 years old in good health. The chain recombines TRBV3-1 with TRBJ2-3; TCRdb selects TRBD2, and the lack of DNA leaves this call unchecked. CDR3 sequence: CASSRQSVGRDTQYF.